This T cell receptor beta chain was recorded in a study of quantifying T cell responses using KT2 cells. Across the study: RNA was reverse transcribed with TCR alpha and beta constant-region primers.

Each cDNA got a UMI-containing oligo ligated at its 3' end. An equimolar mix of RC1.1 and RC1.2 primed the beta chain across TRBC1 and TRBC2. In TCRdb, the UMI-ligation and nested PCR reads were re-called with MiXCR into one record per CDR3 protein. The sample lists approximately 57,000 distinct CDR3 sequences; 12% were seen once. The V gene's germline CDR1 is SGHVS and CDR2 FQNEAQ. This CDR3 contains 14 residues. The V segment lost 6 bases and the J segment 1 base; nucleotides outside the gene matches: 3. Details on this clonotype: Its antigen is not known.

Study findings and constraints: At about one KT2 cell per 100,000 PBMC, KT2 sequences were still detected.

V is TRBV7-8 and J is TRBJ2-7, with 10 bases aligning to TRBD2. The sequence came from a human donor. The source material was PBMCs spiked with cells of the T cell clone KT2. Written as DNA, the CDR3 is TGTGCCAGCAGAACTAGCGGGAATTCCTACGAGCAGTACTTC. It yields the protein CASRTSGNSYEQYF.